The 5 T cell receptor beta chains listed next were all sequenced from one sample in a study of blood T cell repertoires in COVID-19. Assay used: immunoSEQ multiplex PCR; TCRdb lists only in-frame clones, some missing. In the table there are approximately 70,000 clones, approximately 91% of which are singletons. The material sequenced was peripheral blood. The receptors originated from a man aged 45-65 years with COVID-19, enrolled during active disease.

This clone occurred once. CDR3 region: CASSLDSNNGYTF. CDR3 DNA: TGTGCCAGCAGCTTAGACAGCAACAATGGCTACACCTTC. The chain couples TRBV5-4 to TRBJ1-2, with D tentatively TRBD1 (5 bases). Per the germline V gene, CDR1 is SGHNT and CDR2 is YYREEE (reference sequence). V lost 2 bases and J lost 6, with 11 bases in between. CDR3 length equals 13 residues.

The chain carries TRBV5-4 and TRBJ2-2; TRBD1 aligns across 9 bases. V was pared by 3 bases and J by 5 bases, with 2 bases of the junction left unmatched. Germline CDR1 SGHNT, CDR2 YYREEE (reference sequence). CDR3 length equals 14 residues. CDR3 protein: CASSSQGATGELFF. As DNA, the CDR3 is TGTGCCAGCAGCTCACAGGGGGCGACCGGGGAGCTGTTTTTT.

The V call is TRBV4-2, the J call TRBJ1-5, with 9 bases identical to TRBD1. Germline V gives CDR1 LGHNA, CDR2 YNFKEQ. V gave up 2 bases and J gave up 5 bases; unmatched junction bases: 13. This CDR3 region has 18 residues. DNA for the CDR3: TGTGCCAGCAGCCAAATCGACAGGGGGAAGGTTGTTGATCAGCCCCAGCATTTT. This encodes CASSQIDRGKVVDQPQHF.

The CDR3 sequence: CASSLQGQPSGQFF. The CDR3 DNA sequence: TGTGCCAGCAGCCTCCAGGGCCAACCGTCTGGGCAGTTCTTC. The genes are TRBV7-2 and TRBJ2-1; perhaps TRBD1 as D (5 bases). The CDR3 covers 14 residues. Germline V gene data show CDR1 as SGHTA and CDR2 as FQGNSA. V was shortened by 5 bases and J by 12 bases, with 20 bases between the two germline ends. The full variable domain, rest sourced from reference TRBV7-2 and TRBJ2-1, is GAGVSQSPSNKVTEKGKDVELRCDPISGHTALYWYRQSLGQGLEFLIYFQGNSAPDKSGLPSDRFSAERTGGSVSTLTIQRTQQEDSAVYLCASSLQGQPSGQFFGPGTRLTVL.

The rearrangement uses TRBV30 and TRBJ1-5; tentatively, D is TRBD1 (6 bases). Germline V CDR1 and CDR2: GTSNPN, SVGIG (reference sequence). The CDR3 length is 16 residues. The ends were cut back, 1 base at V and 0 bases at J, with 13 bases in the middle. CDR3 DNA: TGTGCCTGGAGTGCCCACAGGGACCTTAGCAATCAGCCCCAGCATTTT. It is translated as CAWSAHRDLSNQPQHF.